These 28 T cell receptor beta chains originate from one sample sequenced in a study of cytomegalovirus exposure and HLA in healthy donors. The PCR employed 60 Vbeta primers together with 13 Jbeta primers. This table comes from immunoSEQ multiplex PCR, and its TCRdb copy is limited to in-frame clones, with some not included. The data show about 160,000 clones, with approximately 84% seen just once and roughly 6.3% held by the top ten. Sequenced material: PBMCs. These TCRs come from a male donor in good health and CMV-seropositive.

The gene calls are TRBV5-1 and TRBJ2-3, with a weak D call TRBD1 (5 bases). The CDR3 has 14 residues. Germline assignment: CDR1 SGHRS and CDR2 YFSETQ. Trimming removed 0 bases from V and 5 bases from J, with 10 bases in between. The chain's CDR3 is CASSLGDRGDTQYF. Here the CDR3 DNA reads TGCGCCAGCAGCTTGGGGGATAGGGGAGATACGCAGTATTTT. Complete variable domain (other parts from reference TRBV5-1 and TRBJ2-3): KAGVTQTPRYLIKTRGQQVTLSCSPISGHRSVSWYQQTPGQGLQFLFEYFSETQRNKGNFPGRFSGRQFSNSRSEMNVSTLELGDSALYLCASSLGDRGDTQYFGPGTRLTVL.

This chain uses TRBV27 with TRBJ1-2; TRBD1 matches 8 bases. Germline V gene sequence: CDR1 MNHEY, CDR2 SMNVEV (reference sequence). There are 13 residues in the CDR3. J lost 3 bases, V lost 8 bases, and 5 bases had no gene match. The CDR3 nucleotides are TGTGCCAGCTCAGGGGGCGCTCACTATGGCTACACCTTC. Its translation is CASSGGAHYGYTF.

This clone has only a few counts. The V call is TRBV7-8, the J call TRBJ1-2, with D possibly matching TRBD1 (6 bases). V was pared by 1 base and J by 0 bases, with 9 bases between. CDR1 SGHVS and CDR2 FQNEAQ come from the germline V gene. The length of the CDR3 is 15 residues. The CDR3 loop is CASSLEQGANYGYTF. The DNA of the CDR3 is TGTGCCAGCAGCTTAGAACAGGGAGCTAACTATGGCTACACCTTC.

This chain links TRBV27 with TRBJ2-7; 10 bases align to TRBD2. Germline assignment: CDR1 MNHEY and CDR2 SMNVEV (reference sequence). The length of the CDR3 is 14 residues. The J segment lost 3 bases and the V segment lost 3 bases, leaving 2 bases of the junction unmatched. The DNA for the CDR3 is TGTGCCAGCAGTTTGGCTAGCGGGAGCTACGAGCAGTACTTC. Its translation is CASSLASGSYEQYF.

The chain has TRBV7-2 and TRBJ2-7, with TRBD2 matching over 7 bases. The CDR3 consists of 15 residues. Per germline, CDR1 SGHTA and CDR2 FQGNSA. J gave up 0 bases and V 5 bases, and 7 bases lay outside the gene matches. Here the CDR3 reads CASSASGTSSYEQYF. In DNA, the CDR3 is TGTGCCAGCAGCGCCAGCGGGACGAGCTCCTACGAGCAGTACTTC. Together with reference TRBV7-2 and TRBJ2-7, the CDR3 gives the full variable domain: GAGVSQSPSNKVTEKGKDVELRCDPISGHTALYWYRQSLGQGLEFLIYFQGNSAPDKSGLPSDRFSAERTGGSVSTLTIQRTQQEDSAVYLCASSASGTSSYEQYFGPGTRLTVT.

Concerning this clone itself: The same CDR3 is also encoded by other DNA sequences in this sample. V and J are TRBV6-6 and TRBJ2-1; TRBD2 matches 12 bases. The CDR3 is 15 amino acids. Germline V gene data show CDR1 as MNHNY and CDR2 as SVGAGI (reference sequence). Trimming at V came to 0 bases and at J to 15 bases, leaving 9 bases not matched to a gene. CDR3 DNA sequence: TGTGCCAGCAGTTACTCGAGCCTAGCGGGAGGGGGCGGGTTCTTC. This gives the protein CASSYSSLAGGGGFF.

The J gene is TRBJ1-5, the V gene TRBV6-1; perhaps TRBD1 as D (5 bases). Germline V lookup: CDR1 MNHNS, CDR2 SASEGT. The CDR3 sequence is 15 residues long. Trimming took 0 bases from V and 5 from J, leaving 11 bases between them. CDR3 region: CASSEARQGHQPQHF. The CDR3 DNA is TGTGCCAGCAGTGAAGCGAGGCAGGGCCATCAGCCCCAGCATTTT.

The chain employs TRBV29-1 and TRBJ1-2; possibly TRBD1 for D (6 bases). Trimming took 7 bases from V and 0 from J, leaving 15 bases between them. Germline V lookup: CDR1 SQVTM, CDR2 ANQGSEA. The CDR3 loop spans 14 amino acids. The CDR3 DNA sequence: TGCAGCGCCGTGGGGGGGGCATCTAACTATGGCTACACCTTC. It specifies CSAVGGASNYGYTF.

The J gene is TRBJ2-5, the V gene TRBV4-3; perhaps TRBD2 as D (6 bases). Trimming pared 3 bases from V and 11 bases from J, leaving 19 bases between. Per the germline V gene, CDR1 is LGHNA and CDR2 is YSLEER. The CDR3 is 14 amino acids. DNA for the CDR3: TGCGCCAGCAGCCATGCCCGGGAGATAGGGGAACAGTACTTC. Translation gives CASSHAREIGEQYF.

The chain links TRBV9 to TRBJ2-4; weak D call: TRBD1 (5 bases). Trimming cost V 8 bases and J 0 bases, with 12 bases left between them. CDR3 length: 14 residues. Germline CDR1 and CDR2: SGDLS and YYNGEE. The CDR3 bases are TGTGCCAGTGGTTCAGGGCTAGCCAAAAACATTCAGTACTTC. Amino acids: CASGSGLAKNIQYF.

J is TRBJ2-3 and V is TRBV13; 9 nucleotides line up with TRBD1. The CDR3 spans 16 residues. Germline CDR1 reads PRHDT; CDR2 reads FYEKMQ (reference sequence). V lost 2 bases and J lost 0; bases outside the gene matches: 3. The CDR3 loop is CASSLKTGGSTDTQYF. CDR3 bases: TGTGCCAGCAGCTTAAAGACAGGGGGGAGCACAGATACGCAGTATTTT.

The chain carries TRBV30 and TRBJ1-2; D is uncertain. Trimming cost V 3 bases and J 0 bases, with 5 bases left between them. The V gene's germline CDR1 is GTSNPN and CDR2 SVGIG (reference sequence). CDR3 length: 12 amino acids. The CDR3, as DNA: TGTGCCTGGAGCATCCCTAACTATGGCTACACCTTC. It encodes CAWSIPNYGYTF.

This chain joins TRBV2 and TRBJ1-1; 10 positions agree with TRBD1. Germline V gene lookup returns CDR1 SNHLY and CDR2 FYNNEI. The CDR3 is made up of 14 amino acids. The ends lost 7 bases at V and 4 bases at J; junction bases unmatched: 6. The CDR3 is CASMTGGAVTEAFF. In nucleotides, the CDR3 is TGTGCCAGCATGACAGGGGGCGCGGTCACTGAAGCTTTCTTT.

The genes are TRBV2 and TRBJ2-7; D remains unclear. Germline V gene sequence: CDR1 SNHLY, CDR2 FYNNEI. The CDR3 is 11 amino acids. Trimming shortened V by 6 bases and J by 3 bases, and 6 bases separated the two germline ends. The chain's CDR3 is CASSASYEQYF. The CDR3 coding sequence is TGTGCCAGCAGCGCTAGCTACGAGCAGTACTTC. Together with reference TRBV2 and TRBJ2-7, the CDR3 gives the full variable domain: EPEVTQTPSHQVTQMGQEVILRCVPISNHLYFYWYRQILGQKVEFLVSFYNNEISEKSEIFDDQFSVERPDGSNFTLKIRSTKLEDSAMYFCASSASYEQYFGPGTRLTVT.

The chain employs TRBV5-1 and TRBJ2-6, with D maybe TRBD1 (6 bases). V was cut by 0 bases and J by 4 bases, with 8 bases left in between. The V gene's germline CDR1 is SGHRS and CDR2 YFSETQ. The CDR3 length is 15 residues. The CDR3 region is CASSLGGQGANVLTF. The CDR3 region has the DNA TGCGCCAGCAGCTTGGGGGGGCAAGGGGCCAACGTCCTGACTTTC.

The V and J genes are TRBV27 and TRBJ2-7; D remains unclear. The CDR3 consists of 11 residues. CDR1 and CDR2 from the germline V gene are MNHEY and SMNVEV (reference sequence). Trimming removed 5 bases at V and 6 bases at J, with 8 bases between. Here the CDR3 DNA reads TGTGCCAGCAGTCCCCCGGGCGAGCAGTACTTC. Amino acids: CASSPPGEQYF.

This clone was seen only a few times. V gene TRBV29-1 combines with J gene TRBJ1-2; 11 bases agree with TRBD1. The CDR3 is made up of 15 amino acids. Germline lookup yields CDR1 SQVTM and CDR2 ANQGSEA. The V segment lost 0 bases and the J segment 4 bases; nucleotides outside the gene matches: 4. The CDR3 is CSVEDGTGGPYGYTF. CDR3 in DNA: TGCAGCGTTGAAGACGGGACAGGGGGTCCCTATGGCTACACCTTC. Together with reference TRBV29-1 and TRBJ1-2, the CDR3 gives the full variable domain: SAVISQKPSRDICQRGTSLTIQCQVDSQVTMMFWYRQQPGQSLTLIATANQGSEATYESGFVIDKFPISRPNLTFSTLTVSNMSPEDSSIYLCSVEDGTGGPYGYTFGSGTRLTVV.

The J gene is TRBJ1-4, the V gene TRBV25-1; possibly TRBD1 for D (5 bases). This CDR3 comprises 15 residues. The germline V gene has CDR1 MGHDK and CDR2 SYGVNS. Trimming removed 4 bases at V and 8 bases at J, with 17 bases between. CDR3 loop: CASSVMVPRGEKLFF. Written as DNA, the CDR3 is TGTGCCAGCAGTGTGATGGTCCCCCGGGGGGAAAAACTGTTTTTT.

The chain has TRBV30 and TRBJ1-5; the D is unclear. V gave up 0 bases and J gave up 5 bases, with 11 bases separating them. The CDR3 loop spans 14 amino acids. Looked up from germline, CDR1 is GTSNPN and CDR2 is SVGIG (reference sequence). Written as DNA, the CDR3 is TGTGCCTGGAGTGTACGTGCAGGCTATCAGCCCCAGCATTTT. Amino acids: CAWSVRAGYQPQHF.

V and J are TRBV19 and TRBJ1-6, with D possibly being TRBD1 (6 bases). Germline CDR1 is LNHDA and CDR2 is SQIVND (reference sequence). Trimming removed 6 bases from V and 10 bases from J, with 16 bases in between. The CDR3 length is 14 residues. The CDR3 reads CASRTAGEGSPLHF. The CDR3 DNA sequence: TGTGCCAGTAGAACGGCAGGGGAGGGGTCACCCCTCCACTTT.

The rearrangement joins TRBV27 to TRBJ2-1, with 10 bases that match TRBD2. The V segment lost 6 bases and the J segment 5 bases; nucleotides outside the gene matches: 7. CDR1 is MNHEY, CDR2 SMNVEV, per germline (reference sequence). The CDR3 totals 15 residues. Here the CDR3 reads CASSLAGGYHNEQFF. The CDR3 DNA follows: TGTGCCAGCAGCTTAGCGGGAGGCTACCACAATGAGCAGTTCTTC.

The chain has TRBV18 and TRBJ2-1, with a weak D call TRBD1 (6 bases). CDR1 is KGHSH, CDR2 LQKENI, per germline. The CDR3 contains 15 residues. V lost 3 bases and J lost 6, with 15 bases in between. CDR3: CASSPGNREGNEQFF. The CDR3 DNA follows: TGTGCCAGCTCACCGGGGAACAGGGAAGGCAATGAGCAGTTCTTC.

The CDR3 bases are TGTGCCAGCAGTACCGGGACAGGGGGTGAGACTGAAGCTTTCTTT. Amino acids: CASSTGTGGETEAFF. V usage is TRBV25-1 and J usage is TRBJ1-1, with 11 bases identical to TRBD1. Per germline, CDR1 MGHDK and CDR2 SYGVNS. CDR3 length: 15 residues. V was clipped by 5 bases and J by 5 bases; unmatched bases: 7.

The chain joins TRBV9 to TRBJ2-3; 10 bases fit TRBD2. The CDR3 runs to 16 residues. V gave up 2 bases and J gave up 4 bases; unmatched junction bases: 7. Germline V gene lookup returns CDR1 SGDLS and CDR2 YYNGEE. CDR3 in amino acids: CASSVLPSGSADTQYF. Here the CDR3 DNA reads TGTGCCAGCAGCGTTCTCCCTAGCGGGAGCGCAGATACGCAGTATTTT.

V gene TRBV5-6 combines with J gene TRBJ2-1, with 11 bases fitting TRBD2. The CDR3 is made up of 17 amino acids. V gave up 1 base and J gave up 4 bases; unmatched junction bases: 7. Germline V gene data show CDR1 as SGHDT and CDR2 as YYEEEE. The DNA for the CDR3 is TGTGCCAGCAGCTTGTTACTAGCGGGAGTCATGTACAATGAGCAGTTCTTC. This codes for CASSLLLAGVMYNEQFF.

CDR3: CASSSQGTSTDTQYF. The CDR3 nucleotides are TGTGCCAGCAGTTCCCAGGGTACGAGCACAGATACGCAGTATTTT. The chain is built from TRBV27 and TRBJ2-3; TRBD1 might be the D (5 bases). This CDR3 region has 15 residues. Trimming took 4 bases from V and 0 from J, leaving 11 bases between them. CDR1 MNHEY and CDR2 SMNVEV come from the germline V gene (reference sequence).

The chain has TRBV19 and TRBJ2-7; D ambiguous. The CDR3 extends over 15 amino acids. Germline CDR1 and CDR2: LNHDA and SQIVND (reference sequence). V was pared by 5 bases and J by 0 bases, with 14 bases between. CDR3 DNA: TGTGCCAGTAGTCCCATGACGGAGAGCTCCTACGAGCAGTACTTC. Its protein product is CASSPMTESSYEQYF. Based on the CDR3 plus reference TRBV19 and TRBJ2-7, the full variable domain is DGGITQSPKYLFRKEGQNVTLSCEQNLNHDAMYWYRQDPGQGLRLIYYSQIVNDFQKGDIAEGYSVSREKKESFPLTVTSAQKNPTAFYLCASSPMTESSYEQYFGPGTRLTVT.

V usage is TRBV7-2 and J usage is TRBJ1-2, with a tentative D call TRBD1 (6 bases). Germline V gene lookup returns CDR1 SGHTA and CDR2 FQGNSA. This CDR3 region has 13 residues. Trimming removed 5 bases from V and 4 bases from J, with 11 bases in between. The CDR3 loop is CASSPGTSYGYTF. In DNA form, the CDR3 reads TGTGCCAGCAGCCCCGGGACATCCTATGGCTACACCTTC. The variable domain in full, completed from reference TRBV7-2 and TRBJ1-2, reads GAGVSQSPSNKVTEKGKDVELRCDPISGHTALYWYRQSLGQGLEFLIYFQGNSAPDKSGLPSDRFSAERTGGSVSTLTIQRTQQEDSAVYLCASSPGTSYGYTFGSGTRLTVV.